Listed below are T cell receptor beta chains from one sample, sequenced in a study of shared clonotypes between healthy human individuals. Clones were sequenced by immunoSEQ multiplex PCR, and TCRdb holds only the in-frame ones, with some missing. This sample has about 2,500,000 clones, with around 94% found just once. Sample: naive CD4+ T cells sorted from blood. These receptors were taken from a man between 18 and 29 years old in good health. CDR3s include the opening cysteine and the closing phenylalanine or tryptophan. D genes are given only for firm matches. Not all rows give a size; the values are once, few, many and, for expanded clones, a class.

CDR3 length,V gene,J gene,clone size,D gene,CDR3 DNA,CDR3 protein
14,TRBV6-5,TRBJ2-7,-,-,TGTGCCAGCAGTTACCCGGGGCAGATTGGGAGAAAGTACTTC,CASSYPGQIGRKYF
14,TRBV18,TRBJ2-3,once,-,TGTGCCAGCTCACCACCCACGTTGGCAGATACGCAGTATTTT,CASSPPTLADTQYF
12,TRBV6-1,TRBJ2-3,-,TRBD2,TGTGCCAGCCAAGCGGGGATAGGTACGCAGTATTTT,CASQAGIGTQYF
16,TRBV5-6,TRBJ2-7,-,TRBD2,TGTGCCAGCAGCCCCCTGGGTAGCGGGTATCCCTACGAGCAGTACTTC,CASSPLGSGYPYEQYF
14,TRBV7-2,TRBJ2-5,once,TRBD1,TGTGCCAGCAGCTCAGGGGGTTTAAGGGAGACCCAGTACTTC,CASSSGGLRETQYF
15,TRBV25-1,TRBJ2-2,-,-,TGTGCCAGCAGTGAATTTAAAGCTGTAACCGGGGAGCTGTTTTTT,CASSEFKAVTGELFF
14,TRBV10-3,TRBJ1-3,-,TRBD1,TGTGCCATCAGGGGGGACAGGGGAGGAAACACCATATATTTT,CAIRGDRGGNTIYF
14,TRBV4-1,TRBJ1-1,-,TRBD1,TGCGCCAGCAGCAACCGGGACAGGCCCACTGAAGCTTTCTTT,CASSNRDRPTEAFF
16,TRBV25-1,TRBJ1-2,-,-,TGTGCCAGCAGTGGCTCCGACAGGAAAACTAACTATGGCTACACCTTC,CASSGSDRKTNYGYTF
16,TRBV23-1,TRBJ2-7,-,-,TGCGCCAGCAGTCACCCCGGGCGACGGGACACCTACGAGCAGTACTTC,CASSHPGRRDTYEQYF
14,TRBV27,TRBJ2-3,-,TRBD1,TGTGCCAGCAGTTCCCGGACAGGGTCTAGGACGCAGTATTTT,CASSSRTGSRTQYF
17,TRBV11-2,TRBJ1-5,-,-,TGTGCCAGCAACCCAGTTTTGAGGGTGATCAGCAATCAGCCCCAGCATTTT,CASNPVLRVISNQPQHF
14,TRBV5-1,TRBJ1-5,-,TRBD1,TGCGCCAGCAGCTTGGAGACAGGGAACCAGCCCCAGCATTTT,CASSLETGNQPQHF
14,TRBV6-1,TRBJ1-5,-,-,TGTGCCAGCAGTGTAGGGTATAGCGGTCAGCCCCAGCATTTT,CASSVGYSGQPQHF
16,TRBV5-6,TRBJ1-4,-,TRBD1,TGTGCCAGCAGCTTGCGCCTCGGGACAGTTAATGAAAAACTGTTTTTT,CASSLRLGTVNEKLFF
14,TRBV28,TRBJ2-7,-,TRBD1,TGTGCCAGCAGTTTCGTGGACAGGGTAAACGAGCAGTACTTC,CASSFVDRVNEQYF
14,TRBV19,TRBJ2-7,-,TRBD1,TGTGCCAGTAGTCCGGGACAGGGGGGATACGAGCAGTACTTC,CASSPGQGGYEQYF
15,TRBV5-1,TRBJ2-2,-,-,TGCGCCAGCAGCTTGAAGGGACAAAACACCGGGGAGCTGTTTTTT,CASSLKGQNTGELFF
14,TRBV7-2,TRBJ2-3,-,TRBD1,TGTGCCAGCAGCACGATCCCGGGACAGGGCACGCAGTATTTT,CASSTIPGQGTQYF
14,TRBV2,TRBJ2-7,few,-,TGTGCCAGCAGTGAAGCGGGCAGCTCCTACGAGCAGTACTTC,CASSEAGSSYEQYF
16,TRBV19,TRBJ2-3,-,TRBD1,TGTGCCAGTAGTCCGGACAGGGAACCATTCGCGGATACGCAGTATTTT,CASSPDREPFADTQYF
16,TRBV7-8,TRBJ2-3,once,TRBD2,TGTGCCAGCAGCTTAGGGCTAGCGGGAGACTCAGATACGCAGTATTTT,CASSLGLAGDSDTQYF
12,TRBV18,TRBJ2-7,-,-,TGTGCCAGCTCAGCCCAGTACGAGCAGTGGTACTTC,CASSAQYEQWYF
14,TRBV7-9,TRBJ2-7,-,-,TGTGCCAGCAGCTTAGCAGGGGTCTCCTACGAGCAGTACTTC,CASSLAGVSYEQYF
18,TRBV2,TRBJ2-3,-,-,TGTGCCAGCAGTGAAGCGTCTCTAAGGAGTTCTAGCACAGATACGCAGTATTTT,CASSEASLRSSSTDTQYF
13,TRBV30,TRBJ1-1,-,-,TGTGCCTGGAGTGTTCGGGGAGACACTGAAGCTTTCTTT,CAWSVRGDTEAFF
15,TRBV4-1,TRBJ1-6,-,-,TGCGCCAGCAGCCAAGAAGCAGGGGTCAATTCACCCCTCCACTTT,CASSQEAGVNSPLHF
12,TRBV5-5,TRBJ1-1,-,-,TGTGCCAGCAGCTCCCAGGGTCTTCCAGCTTTCTTT,CASSSQGLPAFF
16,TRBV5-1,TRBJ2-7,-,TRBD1,TGCGCCAGCAGCGGAGGACAGGGGGCGGTTATCTACGAGCAGTACTTC,CASSGGQGAVIYEQYF
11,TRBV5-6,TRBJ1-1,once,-,TGTGCCAGCACCTCGTCTACTGAAGCTTTCTTT,CASTSSTEAFF
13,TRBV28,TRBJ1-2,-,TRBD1,TGTGCCAGCAGGATTGGGACAGTCTATGGCTACACCTTC,CASRIGTVYGYTF
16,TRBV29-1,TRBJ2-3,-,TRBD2,TGCAGCGTTGACCGTGTAGCGGGGGCCTTCACAGATACGCAGTATTTT,CSVDRVAGAFTDTQYF
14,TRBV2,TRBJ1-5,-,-,TGTGCCAGCAGTGTCTTGCAGGACAATCAGCCCCAGCATTTT,CASSVLQDNQPQHF
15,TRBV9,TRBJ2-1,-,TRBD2,TGTGCCAGCAGCGTTAGCGGGGGATCAGGGCCGTTGAAGTTCTTC,CASSVSGGSGPLKFF
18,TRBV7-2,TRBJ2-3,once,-,TGTGCCAGCAGCCATACTAGTGCATCAGACACTAGCACAGATACGCAGTATTTT,CASSHTSASDTSTDTQYF
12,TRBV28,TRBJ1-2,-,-,TGTGCCAGCAGTTCCGGGACTCTCGGCTACACCTTC,CASSSGTLGYTF
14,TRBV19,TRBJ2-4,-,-,TGTGCCAGTAGTATTTTGGTTGCCAAAAACATTCAGTACTTC,CASSILVAKNIQYF
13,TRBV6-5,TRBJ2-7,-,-,TGTGCCAGCAGTTATGCCGAGGGTGTCGAGCAGTACTTC,CASSYAEGVEQYF
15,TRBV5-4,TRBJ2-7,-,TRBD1,TGTGCCAGCAGCTCGCCGGGACAGGGAAGGCGCGAGCAGTACTTC,CASSSPGQGRREQYF
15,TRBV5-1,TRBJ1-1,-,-,TGCGCCAGCAGCTTGGCAGGCCAGGGGAAGAAGAAAGCTTTCTTT,CASSLAGQGKKKAFF
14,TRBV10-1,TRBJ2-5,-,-,TGCGCCAGCAGTGAGGGTCTAGTACGGGAGACCCAGTACTTC,CASSEGLVRETQYF
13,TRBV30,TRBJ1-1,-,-,TGTGCCTGGAGTCCGAGGGGGAACACTGAAGCTTTCTTT,CAWSPRGNTEAFF
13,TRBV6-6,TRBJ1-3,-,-,TGTGCCAGCATGATAGACTCTGGAAACACCATATATTTT,CASMIDSGNTIYF
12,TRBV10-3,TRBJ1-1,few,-,TGTGCCATCAGTGAAGTCCACACTGAAGCTTTCTTT,CAISEVHTEAFF